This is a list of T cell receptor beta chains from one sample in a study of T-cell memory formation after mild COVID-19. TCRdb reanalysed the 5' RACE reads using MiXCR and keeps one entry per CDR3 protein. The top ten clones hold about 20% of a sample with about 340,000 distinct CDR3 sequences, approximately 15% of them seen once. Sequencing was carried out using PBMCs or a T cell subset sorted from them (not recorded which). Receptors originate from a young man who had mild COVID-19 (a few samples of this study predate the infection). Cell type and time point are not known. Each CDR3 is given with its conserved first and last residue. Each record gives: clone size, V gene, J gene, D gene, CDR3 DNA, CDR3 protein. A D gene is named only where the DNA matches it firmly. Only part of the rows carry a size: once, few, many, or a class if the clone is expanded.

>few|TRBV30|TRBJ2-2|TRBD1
TGTGCCTGGGGGCCGGGACAGCGCACCGGGGAGCTGTTTTTT
CAWGPGQRTGELFF
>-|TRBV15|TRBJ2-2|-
TGTGCCACCAGCAGAAAGTACCCGGACACTAACACCGGGGAGCTGTTTTTT
CATSRKYPDTNTGELFF
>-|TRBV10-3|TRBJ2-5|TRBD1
TGTGCCATCAGTGATTGGGACAGGGGTCAAGAGACCCAGTACTTC
CAISDWDRGQETQYF
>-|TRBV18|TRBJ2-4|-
TGTGCCAGCTCACCACTCTCTAGGAAAGCCAAAAACATTCAGTACTTC
CASSPLSRKAKNIQYF
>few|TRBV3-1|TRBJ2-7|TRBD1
TGTGCCAGCAGCAAAATATCGGACAGGGACGAGCAGTACTTC
CASSKISDRDEQYF
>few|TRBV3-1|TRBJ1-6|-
TGTGCCAGCAGGCCAACAGGGCTCGTAACCTCACCCCTCCACTTT
CASRPTGLVTSPLHF
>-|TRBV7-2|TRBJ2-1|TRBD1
TGTGCCAGCAGCCTCGCCCCAGGGGGCATCTCCTACAATGAGCAGTTCTTC
CASSLAPGGISYNEQFF
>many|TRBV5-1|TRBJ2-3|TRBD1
TGCGCCAGCAGCCAACAGGGGAGCACAGATACGCAGTATTTT
CASSQQGSTDTQYF
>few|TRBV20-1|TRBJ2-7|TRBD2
TGCAGTGCGAAAGGACTAGCGTTCTACGAGCAGTACTTC
CSAKGLAFYEQYF
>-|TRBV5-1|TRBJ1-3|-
TGCGCCAGCAGCTTGCGGATGACCGGTTACTCTGGAAACACCATATATTTT
CASSLRMTGYSGNTIYF
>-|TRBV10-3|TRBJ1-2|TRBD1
TGTGCCAACCGAGGGGGCTCTGGCTACACCTTC
CANRGGSGYTF
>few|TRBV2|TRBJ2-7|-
TGTGCCAGCAGTGATAGCAGAACCTACGAGCAGTACTTC
CASSDSRTYEQYF
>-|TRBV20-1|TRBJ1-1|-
TGCAGTGCTAGAGATCCCACACTCTTTCGAGCTTTCTTT
CSARDPTLFRAFF
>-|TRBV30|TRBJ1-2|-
TGTGCCTGGAGTGGAGGGATAGGCTATGGCTACACCTTC
CAWSGGIGYGYTF
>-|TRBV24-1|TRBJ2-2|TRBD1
TGTGCCACCAGTGATGTGGGGACAGGGACCGGGGAGCTGTTTTTT
CATSDVGTGTGELFF
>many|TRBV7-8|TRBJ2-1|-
TGTGCCAGCAGCTTATTGGCGAATGAGCAGTTCTTC
CASSLLANEQFF
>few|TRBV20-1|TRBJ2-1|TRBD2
TGCAGTGCGCCCGTGGGCGGGGGGGCTTTGGGTGAGCAGTTCTTC
CSAPVGGGALGEQFF
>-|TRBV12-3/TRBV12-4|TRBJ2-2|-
TGTGCCAGTGGGAGGTCCACGAACACCGGGGAGCTGTTTTTT
CASGRSTNTGELFF
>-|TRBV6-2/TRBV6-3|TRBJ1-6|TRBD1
TGTGCCAGCAGTTACACCCGGGACAGGGACGACCTTTATTCACCCCTCCACTTT
CASSYTRDRDDLYSPLHF
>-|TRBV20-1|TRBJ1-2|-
TGCAGTGCTAGAGATATTTTGGTCGTGCGGACTAACTATGGCTACACCTTC
CSARDILVVRTNYGYTF
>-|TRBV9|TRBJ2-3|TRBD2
TGTGCCAGCAGCTTGGGGACTACGACGGCACTCGATACGCAGTATTTT
CASSLGTTTALDTQYF
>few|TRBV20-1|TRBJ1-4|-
TGCAGTGCTACCGACAGCATTACTAATGAAAAACTGTTTTTT
CSATDSITNEKLFF
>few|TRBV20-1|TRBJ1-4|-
TGCAGTGCACTAACTAATGAAAAACTGTTTTTT
CSALTNEKLFF
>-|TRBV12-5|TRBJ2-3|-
TGTGCTAGTGGTTTCGGAGCCTCCGTGTTAGATACGCAGTATTTT
CASGFGASVLDTQYF
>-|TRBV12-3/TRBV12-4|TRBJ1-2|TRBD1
TGTGCCAGCAGGCCTCCGGGACAGATCTATGGCTACACCTTC
CASRPPGQIYGYTF
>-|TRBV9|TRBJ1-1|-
TGTGCCAGCAGCGGCGGCGGCAGAAAAGATGAAGCTTTCTTT
CASSGGGRKDEAFF
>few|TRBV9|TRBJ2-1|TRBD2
TGTGCCAGCAGCGTAGGCCCGGGCGGGGGGGACAATGAGCAGTTCTTC
CASSVGPGGGDNEQFF
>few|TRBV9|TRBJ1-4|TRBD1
TGTGCCAGCAGCGTAGGGACAGGAGATGAAAAACTGTTTTTT
CASSVGTGDEKLFF
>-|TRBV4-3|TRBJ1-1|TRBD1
TGCGCTTCAAATAGGGGGCTGGGAGTCACTGAAGCTTTCTTT
CASNRGLGVTEAFF
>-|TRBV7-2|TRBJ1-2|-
TGTGCCAGCAGCTACAGGATTTACTATGGCTACACCTTC
CASSYRIYYGYTF
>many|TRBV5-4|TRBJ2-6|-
TGTGCCAGCAGCTTGAGAACGGGGGACAGATTCTCTGGGGCCAACGTCCTGACTTTC
CASSLRTGDRFSGANVLTF
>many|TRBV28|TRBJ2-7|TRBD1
TGTGCCAGCAGGGTAGGGACAGGGCTGTACGAGCAGTACTTC
CASRVGTGLYEQYF
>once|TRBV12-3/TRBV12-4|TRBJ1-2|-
TGTGCCAGCAGTTTAGGAGGGGTCTTTGGCTACACCTTC
CASSLGGVFGYTF
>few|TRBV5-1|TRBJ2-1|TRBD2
TGCGCCAGCAGCTCGATCGGTTGGGCGGGGGGTTCCTACAATGAGCAGTTCTTC
CASSSIGWAGGSYNEQFF
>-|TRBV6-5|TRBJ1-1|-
TGTGCCAGCAGCCACGTTACAGAGCTGAACACTGAAGCTTTCTTT
CASSHVTELNTEAFF
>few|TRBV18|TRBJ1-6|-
TGTGCCAGCTCACCAGGGGCAGACAATTCACCCCTCCACTTT
CASSPGADNSPLHF
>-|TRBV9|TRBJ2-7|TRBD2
TGTGCCAGCAGCGTAGCCGGGGGGGCCAACGAGCAGTACTTC
CASSVAGGANEQYF
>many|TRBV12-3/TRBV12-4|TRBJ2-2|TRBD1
TGTGCCAGCAGTCCTGAGACAGGGCGGACCGGGGAGCTGTTTTTT
CASSPETGRTGELFF
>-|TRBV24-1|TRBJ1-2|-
TGTGCCACCAGTGATTCGGACCGGGAGGGATATGGCTACACCTTC
CATSDSDREGYGYTF
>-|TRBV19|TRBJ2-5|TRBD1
TGTGCCAGTAGTATAGTCCCCGGGACAGGGGGAGAGACCCAGTACTTC
CASSIVPGTGGETQYF
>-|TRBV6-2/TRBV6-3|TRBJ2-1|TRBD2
TGTGCCAGCAGCCGACTAGCGGGACTTAGCTCCTACAATGAGCAGTTCTTC
CASSRLAGLSSYNEQFF
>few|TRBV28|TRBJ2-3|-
TGTGCCAGCAGTTTGGGTCTCCAGAGGTCCACAGATACGCAGTATTTT
CASSLGLQRSTDTQYF
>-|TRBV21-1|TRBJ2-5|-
TGTGCCAGCAGCAAAGCAGTGCGGGGCGGGACCCAGTACTTC
CASSKAVRGGTQYF
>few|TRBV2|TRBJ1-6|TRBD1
TGTGCCTGCGGACAGGAGGAATATAATTCACCCCTCCACTTT
CACGQEEYNSPLHF
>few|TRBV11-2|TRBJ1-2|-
TGTGCCAGCAGCCTACGAGATCAGGATCCGGGCTACGGCTACACCTTC
CASSLRDQDPGYGYTF
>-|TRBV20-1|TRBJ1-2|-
TGCAGTGCTAGATTCGGAGGGGTGGATGGCTACACCTTC
CSARFGGVDGYTF
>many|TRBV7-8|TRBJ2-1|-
TGTGCCAGCACCCCCCCGGCGGGCAATGAGCAGTTCTTC
CASTPPAGNEQFF
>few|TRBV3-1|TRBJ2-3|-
TGTGCCAGCAGCCTTAACGGGGACTCCGGCACTTCCACAGATACGCAGTATTTT
CASSLNGDSGTSTDTQYF
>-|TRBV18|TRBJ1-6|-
TGTGCCAGCTCAGCGGGGGATTCACCCCTCCACTTT
CASSAGDSPLHF
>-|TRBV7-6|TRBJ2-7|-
TGTGCCAGCAGCTTGACGCCTAGGGAGCAGTACTTC
CASSLTPREQYF
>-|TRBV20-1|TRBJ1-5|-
TGCAGTGCTAGAGATCGCGGCAATCAGCCCCAGCATTTT
CSARDRGNQPQHF
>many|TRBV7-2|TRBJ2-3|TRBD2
TGTGCCAGCAGCTATCGCGGACTAGCGGGGCACACAGATACGCAGTATTTT
CASSYRGLAGHTDTQYF
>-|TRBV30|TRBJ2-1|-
TGTGCCTGGACCGTGGACCCGAAACCTTCCGCCACCCCGTTATACAATGAGCAGTTCTTC
CAWTVDPKPSATPLYNEQFF